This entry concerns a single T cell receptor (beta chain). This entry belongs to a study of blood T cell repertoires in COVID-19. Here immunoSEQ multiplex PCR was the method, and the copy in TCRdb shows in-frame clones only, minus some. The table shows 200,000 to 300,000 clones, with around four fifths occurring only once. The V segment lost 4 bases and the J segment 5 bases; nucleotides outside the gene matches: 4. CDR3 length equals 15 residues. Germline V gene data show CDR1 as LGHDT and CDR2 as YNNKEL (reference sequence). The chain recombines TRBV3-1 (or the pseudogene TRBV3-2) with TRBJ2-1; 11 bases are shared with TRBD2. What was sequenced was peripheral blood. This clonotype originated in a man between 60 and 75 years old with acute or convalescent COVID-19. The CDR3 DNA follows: TGTGCCAGCAGCCTCGGGACTAGCGGTAACAATGAGCAGTTCTTC. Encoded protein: CASSLGTSGNNEQFF.